This entry features one T cell receptor beta chain sequence. The data stem from a study of technical replicates of blood from a few donors. The table came from immunoSEQ multiplex PCR; TCRdb's copy has only in-frame clones and leaves some out. The table shows some 99,000 clones, with 95% occurring only once. CDR1 and CDR2 from the germline V gene are LNHDA and SQIVND (reference sequence). This CDR3 has 16 amino acids. V lost 5 bases and J 2 bases, leaving 19 bases between the germline ends. Sequencing was carried out using T cells isolated from PBMCs. The TCR was taken from a human donor in good health. The chain joins TRBV19 to TRBJ2-7; D may be TRBD1 (6 bases). For the CDR3, the DNA is TGTGCCAGTAGTCGTAGTTACGGACAGTTCACCTACGAGCAGTACTTC. This codes for CASSRSYGQFTYEQYF.